This T cell receptor (beta chain) is drawn from a study of shared clonotypes between healthy human individuals. The study's findings and limits: Investigators expected sequencing depth to affect clonotype sharing among donors.

Comment on this clone: Its antigen is not known.

Deep-level settings were used for running the assay. Researchers sequenced unsorted PBMC DNA using ten immunoSEQ deep assay plates. The authors' processing: Without quality scores, immunoSEQ junctional reads could not be filtered like full-length reads. Measured with immunoSEQ multiplex PCR; TCRdb has only the in-frame clones, and not every one. The V and J calls and the clone size are those of that table, but D and trimming were determined from the DNA. The table includes hundreds of thousands of clones, over 60% detected once. The V and J ends lost 8 bases and 6 bases, in that order; junction bases with no gene match: 12. Germline V lookup: CDR1 MDHEN, CDR2 SYDVKM. This CDR3 is built from 14 residues.

The sequencing input was PBMCs. This chain uses TRBV28 with TRBJ1-1; 7 bases match TRBD1. The TCR sequence derives from a woman between 40 and 50 years old in good health. Some clones in this sample may be carry-over from other donors' samples. CDR3 sequence reads: CASPGAGGRAEAFF. The DNA of the CDR3 is TGTGCCAGCCCTGGGGCAGGGGGTAGGGCTGAAGCTTTCTTT.